This T cell receptor beta chain was captured in a study of OX40 agonist ivuxolimab in advanced cancers. Sequencing used immunoSEQ multiplex PCR; TCRdb keeps in-frame clones, though not all of them. The sample lists about 26,000 clones, around 79% seen once, with 33% in the top ten. This CDR3 region has 17 residues. V was shortened by 0 bases and J by 2 bases, with 15 bases between the two germline ends. This sequence was found in an adult with an advanced solid tumor such as melanoma, head and neck, liver or kidney cancer. The source material was CD4+ or CD8+ T cells sorted from blood, sampled in a trial of the OX40 agonist ivuxolimab. The J gene is TRBJ2-3, the V gene TRBV23-1, with D perhaps TRBD1 (5 bases). TRBV23-1 is noted as an ORF with a role that remains uncertain. CDR3 amino acids: CASSQSGPDSVTDTQYF. DNA for the CDR3: TGCGCCAGCAGTCAATCGGGGCCGGATTCGGTCACAGATACGCAGTATTTT.